Here is one T cell receptor (beta chain) with its context. This sample stems from a study of blood T cell repertoires in COVID-19. Study-level information: Italy, Spain and the United States were the sources of the convalescent and acute COVID-19 samples. PBMCs, B-cell-depleted T cells, or T cells were the source of the cDNA or gDNA that made up the material.

Source study methods: Counts of nucleated cells, estimated from reference gene primer amplification, were obtained. Produced via immunoSEQ multiplex PCR; TCRdb's table is partial and in-frame only. V and J calls and clone size are those listed in that table; D and trimming were worked out from the DNA. The sample carries around 260,000 clones, roughly 80% recorded once. While infection was still active, Seattle patients were enrolled and then followed longitudinally. V lost 4 bases to trimming and J lost 11 bases; unmatched junction nucleotides: 9. Germline V gives CDR1 SGHDT, CDR2 YYEEEE. The CDR3 totals 14 residues.

The clonotype originates from a person aged 65 to 79 with COVID-19, enrolled during active disease. Sequenced: peripheral blood. The chain joins TRBV5-6 to TRBJ1-1; TRBD1 matches at 12 bases. The CDR3 sequence is CASSRAGTGGSAFF. For the CDR3, the DNA is TGTGCCAGCAGCCGTGCCGGGACAGGGGGCTCGGCTTTCTTT. The full variable domain, its missing parts supplied by reference TRBV5-6 and TRBJ1-1, is DAGVTQSPTHLIKTRGQQVTLRCSPKSGHDTVSWYQQALGQGPQFIFQYYEEEERQRGNFPDRFSGHQFPNYSSELNVNALLLGDSALYLCASSRAGTGGSAFFGQGTRLTVV.